This T cell receptor (beta chain) was sequenced for a study of identifying expanded T cells in peripheral blood. Germline V gene sequence: CDR1 LGHNA, CDR2 YSLEER. CDR3 length: 16 residues. The trim removed 7 bases at V and 8 bases at J, leaving 16 bases unmatched. Assay: immunoSEQ multiplex PCR; the TCRdb copy retains only in-frame clones and omits some. The top ten hold 16% of the sample, which has about 100,000 clones, approximately 90% seen once. Collection occurred without any documented infections or immune events in donors. This sequence was found in a person aged 18 to 75 in good health. V and J are TRBV4-3 and TRBJ2-1; 8 nucleotides align to TRBD2. The sequenced sample consisted of blood. In nucleotides, the CDR3 is TGCGCCAGCACCTTTGTCTCGGGGGGGGGCCGATATGAGCAGTTCTTC. This sequence encodes CASTFVSGGGRYEQFF.